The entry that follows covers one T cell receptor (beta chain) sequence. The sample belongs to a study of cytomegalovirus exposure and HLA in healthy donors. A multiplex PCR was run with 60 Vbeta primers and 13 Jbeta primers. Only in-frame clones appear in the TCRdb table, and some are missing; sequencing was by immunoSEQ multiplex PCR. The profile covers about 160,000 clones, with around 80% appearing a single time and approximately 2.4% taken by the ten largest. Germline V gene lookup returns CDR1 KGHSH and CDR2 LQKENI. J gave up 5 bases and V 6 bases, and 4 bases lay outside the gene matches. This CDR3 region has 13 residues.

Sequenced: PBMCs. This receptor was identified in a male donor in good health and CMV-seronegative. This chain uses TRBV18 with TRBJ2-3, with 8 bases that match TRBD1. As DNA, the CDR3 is TGTGCCAGCTCGCAGGACAGGGTAGATACGCAGTATTTT. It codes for CASSQDRVDTQYF. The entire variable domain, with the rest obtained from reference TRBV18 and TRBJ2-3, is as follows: NAGVMQNPRHLVRRRGQEARLRCSPMKGHSHVYWYRQLPEEGLKFMVYLQKENIIDESGMPKERFSAEFPKEGPSILRIQQVVRGDSAAYFCASSQDRVDTQYFGPGTRLTVL.